A selection of T cell receptor beta chains follows, all from one sample in a study of technical replicates of blood from a handful of donors. TCRdb keeps only in-frame clones here, not all; method: immunoSEQ multiplex PCR. Seen here are 55,000 to 75,000 clones, about 95% observed once, and the top ten hold 3%. The specimen was PBMCs. These receptors were obtained from a human donor in good health. Some clones in this sample may be carry-over from other donors' samples. CDR3s include the opening cysteine and the closing phenylalanine or tryptophan. Each record gives: clone size, J gene, D gene, V gene, CDR3 DNA, CDR3 protein. D genes are given only for firm matches. Rows may omit the clone size; those that give it use once, few, many or a size class.

size: .; J: TRBJ2-1; D: TRBD1; V: TRBV29-1; DNA: TGCAGCGCCCCGGGACAGGGGATTTACAATGAGCAGTTCTTC; CDR3: CSAPGQGIYNEQFF
size: .; J: TRBJ2-1; D: .; V: TRBV7-8; DNA: TGTGCCAGCAGCTTAAGGAGCTCCTACAATGAGCAGTTCTTC; CDR3: CASSLRSSYNEQFF
size: .; J: TRBJ2-7; D: TRBD1; V: TRBV5-1; DNA: TGCGCCAGCAGCTTGGTTTGGACAGGGGACGAGCAGTACTTC; CDR3: CASSLVWTGDEQYF
size: once; J: TRBJ1-1; D: .; V: TRBV29-1; DNA: TGCAGCGTTGATGTCAGTGGACTCACTGAAGCTTTCTTT; CDR3: CSVDVSGLTEAFF
size: .; J: TRBJ1-5; D: .; V: TRBV21-1; DNA: TGTGCCAGCAGCTCCCGACTCTCCGATCAGCCCCAGCATTTT; CDR3: CASSSRLSDQPQHF
size: once; J: TRBJ2-2; D: TRBD1; V: TRBV12-5; DNA: TGTGCTAGTGTTCGACAGGGTGCCGGGGAGCTGTTTTTT; CDR3: CASVRQGAGELFF
size: .; J: TRBJ2-2; D: .; V: TRBV5-1; DNA: TGCGCCAGCAGCTCCTTTCATACGAAAACAACCGGGGAGCTGTTTTTT; CDR3: CASSSFHTKTTGELFF
size: .; J: TRBJ2-7; D: .; V: TRBV5-4; DNA: TGTGCCAGCAGCTTGAGTACAGGGACCTCCTACGAGCAGTACTTC; CDR3: CASSLSTGTSYEQYF
size: once; J: TRBJ2-7; D: .; V: TRBV9; DNA: TGTGCCAGCAGCGTAGAAGCCGGTACCTACGAGCAGTACTTC; CDR3: CASSVEAGTYEQYF
size: .; J: TRBJ2-7; D: TRBD1; V: TRBV18; DNA: TGTGCCAGCTCACCACGGGACAGTTTCTACGAGCAGTACTTC; CDR3: CASSPRDSFYEQYF
size: .; J: TRBJ1-2; D: .; V: TRBV7-3; DNA: TGTGCCAGCAGCCCAGGTTCCGGAAATGGCTACACCTTC; CDR3: CASSPGSGNGYTF
size: .; J: TRBJ2-1; D: TRBD2; V: TRBV11-2; DNA: TGTGCCAGCAGCAGGGGACTAGCGGAATACAATGAGCAGTTCTTC; CDR3: CASSRGLAEYNEQFF
size: .; J: TRBJ1-6; D: TRBD1; V: TRBV4-3; DNA: TGCGCCAGCAGGCCCCGGGACAGTTTAAATTCACCCCTCCACTTT; CDR3: CASRPRDSLNSPLHF
size: .; J: TRBJ2-7; D: .; V: TRBV19; DNA: TGTGCCAGTAGTGAGGGGGTTGGGGAGCAGTACTTC; CDR3: CASSEGVGEQYF
size: .; J: TRBJ1-5; D: .; V: TRBV25-1; DNA: TGTGCCAGCAGTGCCCACAGGGACGAGTCGGATCAGCCCCAGCATTTT; CDR3: CASSAHRDESDQPQHF
size: .; J: TRBJ2-1; D: .; V: TRBV4-1; DNA: TGCGCCAGCAGCCAAGTCGACTTGGGTCTTTCCTACAATGAGCAGTTCTTC; CDR3: CASSQVDLGLSYNEQFF
size: .; J: TRBJ2-3; D: .; V: TRBV5-4; DNA: TGTGCCAGCAGCTTGGGCGCTAGCCCCACAGATACGCAGTATTTT; CDR3: CASSLGASPTDTQYF
size: .; J: TRBJ1-2; D: TRBD1; V: TRBV6-5; DNA: TGTGCCAGCAGAATTGGGGCAGGGGGCGTCTATGGCTACACCTTC; CDR3: CASRIGAGGVYGYTF
size: .; J: TRBJ2-7; D: .; V: TRBV7-2; DNA: TGTGCCAGCAGCTTAGTCACAGGCCCGACTCGAATCGAGCAGTACTTC; CDR3: CASSLVTGPTRIEQYF
size: .; J: TRBJ2-1; D: .; V: TRBV15; DNA: TGTGCCACCAGCAGAGATTTTACCCAGGGGCGAGGGAATGAGCAGTTCTTC; CDR3: CATSRDFTQGRGNEQFF
size: .; J: TRBJ1-6; D: .; V: TRBV2; DNA: TGTGCCAGCAGTGTAGGAGAGGCGTATGTCTTTTCACCCCTCCACTTT; CDR3: CASSVGEAYVFSPLHF
size: .; J: TRBJ2-1; D: TRBD2; V: TRBV9; DNA: TGTGCCAGCACCCGGGGGGGGACTTCCTACAATGAGCAGTTCTTC; CDR3: CASTRGGTSYNEQFF
size: .; J: TRBJ2-3; D: TRBD2; V: TRBV6-1; DNA: TGTGCCAGCAGTGAACTCAGCGGGAGGGCCACAGATACGCAGTATTTT; CDR3: CASSELSGRATDTQYF
size: .; J: TRBJ1-1; D: .; V: TRBV6-5; DNA: TGTGCCAGCAGTTACGCCAGGAACACTGAAGCTTTCTTT; CDR3: CASSYARNTEAFF
size: .; J: TRBJ1-1; D: TRBD1; V: TRBV10-3; DNA: TGTGCCATCAGTGAGTCAAAACAGGGGACGACTGAAGCTTTCTTT; CDR3: CAISESKQGTTEAFF
size: once; J: TRBJ2-1; D: TRBD2; V: TRBV18; DNA: TGTGCCAGCTCACCTCTACTAGCGGACTACAATGAGCAGTTCTTC; CDR3: CASSPLLADYNEQFF
size: .; J: TRBJ2-5; D: TRBD2; V: TRBV29-1; DNA: TGCAGCGTTGAAGAGACTAGCGGGAGGGCCTGGGAGACCCAGTACTTC; CDR3: CSVEETSGRAWETQYF
size: .; J: TRBJ2-5; D: .; V: TRBV27; DNA: TGTGCCAGCAGTTTACACGGGGAGACCCAGTACTTC; CDR3: CASSLHGETQYF
size: .; J: TRBJ2-7; D: .; V: TRBV5-1; DNA: TGCGCCAGCAGCTTGGATTCTTTCGAGCAGTACTTC; CDR3: CASSLDSFEQYF
size: .; J: TRBJ2-7; D: TRBD2; V: TRBV11-2; DNA: TGTGCCAGCAGCCTAAGGCTAGCGGGAGGCGAGCAGTACTTC; CDR3: CASSLRLAGGEQYF
size: .; J: TRBJ1-4; D: .; V: TRBV2; DNA: TGTGCCAGCAGTCAGAACAGGGCATTTAATGAAAAACTGTTTTTT; CDR3: CASSQNRAFNEKLFF
size: .; J: TRBJ1-1; D: .; V: TRBV4-3; DNA: TGCGCCAGCAGCCAAGATAGGACCGGGGGGACTGAAGCTTTCTTT; CDR3: CASSQDRTGGTEAFF